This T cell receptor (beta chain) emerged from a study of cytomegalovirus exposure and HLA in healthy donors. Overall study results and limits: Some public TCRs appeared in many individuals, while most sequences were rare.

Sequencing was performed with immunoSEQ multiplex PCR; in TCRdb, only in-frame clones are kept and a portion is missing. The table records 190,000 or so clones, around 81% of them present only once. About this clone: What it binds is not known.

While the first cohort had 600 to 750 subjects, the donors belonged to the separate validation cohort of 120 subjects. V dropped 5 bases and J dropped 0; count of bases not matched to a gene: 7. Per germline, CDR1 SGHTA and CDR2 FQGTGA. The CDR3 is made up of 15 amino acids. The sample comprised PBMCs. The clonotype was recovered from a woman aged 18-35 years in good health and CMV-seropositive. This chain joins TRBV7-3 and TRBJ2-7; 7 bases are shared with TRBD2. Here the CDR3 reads CASSPTGGTSYEQYF. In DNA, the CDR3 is TGTGCCAGCAGCCCAACGGGGGGAACCTCCTACGAGCAGTACTTC.